This T cell receptor beta chain stems from a study of monozygotic twins with inflammatory bowel disease. Details on this clonotype: The antigen is unknown.

Each TCR library used 3500 ng of total RNA. TCRdb re-called the 5' RACE reads and catalogs CDR3 proteins one per entry, DNA excluded. The data include around 40,000 distinct CDR3 sequences; the top ten clones carry about 5%. There are 12 residues in the CDR3. Study-wide points: Healthy co-twins, by inverse Simpson, had higher TCRbeta diversity than their siblings with IBD. IBD patients shared fewer clonotypes with others than healthy twins, especially with disease activity.

The clonotype was recovered from a human donor with ulcerative colitis or Crohn's disease, or a healthy co-twin of an affected twin (not recorded which). The chain employs TRBV21-1 and TRBJ2-7; there is no DNA to check the TCRdb D call of TRBD2. TRBV21-1 has pseudogene status. What was sequenced was blood. The CDR3 protein is CASSKAGRAKYF.